Below, 28 T cell receptor beta chains from the same sample are listed, as sequenced in a study of shared clonotypes between healthy human individuals. TCRdb's copy holds only in-frame clones and misses some; the assay was immunoSEQ multiplex PCR. This table holds millions of clones, approximately 93% found once. The specimen was naive CD4+ T cells from PBMCs. Subset reported: CD45RA+ positively selected. The source is a man between 18 and 29 years old in good health. Some clones in this sample may be carry-over from other donors' samples.

V and J are TRBV2 and TRBJ1-3, with 10 bases that match TRBD1. The J segment lost 0 bases and the V segment lost 7 bases, leaving 18 bases of the junction unmatched. CDR1 and CDR2 from the germline V gene are SNHLY and FYNNEI. The CDR3 is 20 residues long. The CDR3 here is CASNIETGGQLSTSGNTIYF. DNA for the CDR3: TGTGCCAGCAATATAGAGACAGGGGGCCAACTTTCTACCTCTGGAAACACCATATATTTT.

This rearrangement joins TRBV19 to TRBJ2-1, with D possibly matching TRBD2 (6 bases). This CDR3 is 16 amino acids long. Germline lookup yields CDR1 LNHDA and CDR2 SQIVND (reference sequence). V was pared by 5 bases and J by 5 bases, with 19 bases between. Here the CDR3 reads CASSWYRRVGDNEQFF. CDR3 nucleotide sequence: TGTGCCAGTAGTTGGTATCGGAGGGTGGGGGACAATGAGCAGTTCTTC.

The chain employs TRBV29-1 and TRBJ2-5; TRBD1 might be the D (6 bases). Per germline, CDR1 SQVTM and CDR2 ANQGSEA. Trimming pared 5 bases from V and 4 bases from J, leaving 20 bases between. CDR3 length equals 15 residues. The CDR3 DNA sequence: TGCAGCGTTCCTCACCCCAGGGGCCCCGCAGAGACCCAGTACTTC. It encodes CSVPHPRGPAETQYF.

This chain connects TRBV27 to TRBJ1-4; D not certain. V was cut by 5 bases and J by 0 bases, with 13 bases left in between. The CDR3 runs 16 residues. Germline CDR1 MNHEY, CDR2 SMNVEV (reference sequence). CDR3 bases: TGTGCCAGCAGTCCCATCCTAGGTGCAACTAATGAAAAACTGTTTTTT. This sequence encodes CASSPILGATNEKLFF.

In its sample, this clone was seen once. The rearrangement joins TRBV19 to TRBJ1-2; D may be TRBD1 (5 bases). The CDR3 extends over 12 amino acids. The germline V gene has CDR1 LNHDA and CDR2 SQIVND (reference sequence). V was cut by 3 bases and J by 7 bases, with 9 bases left in between. The CDR3 sequence: CASSIGGTGYTF. The CDR3, as DNA: TGTGCCAGTAGTATTGGAGGGACTGGCTACACCTTC.

The chain has TRBV2 and TRBJ2-5; a weak D match, TRBD2 (5 bases). CDR1 and CDR2 from the germline V gene are SNHLY and FYNNEI. The CDR3 extends over 13 amino acids. V dropped 4 bases and J dropped 5 bases, with 11 bases sitting between them. CDR3 sequence (DNA): TGTGCCAGCAGTGGGGTCTTAGCGGAGACCCAGTACTTC. It translates to CASSGVLAETQYF.

The chain employs TRBV7-6 and TRBJ2-3; 12 bases are a match to TRBD2. This CDR3 has 14 amino acids. Germline V gene lookup returns CDR1 SGHVS and CDR2 FNYEAQ. The trim removed 4 bases at V and 5 bases at J, leaving 1 base unmatched. The CDR3 protein is CASSSGLAGDTQYF. In DNA form, the CDR3 reads TGTGCCAGCAGCTCGGGACTAGCGGGAGATACGCAGTATTTT.

The chain uses TRBV18 and TRBJ2-1; TRBD2 matches 12 bases. CDR1 and CDR2 from the germline V gene are KGHSH and LQKENI. The CDR3 sequence is 15 residues long. Losses at the gene ends were 5 bases for V and 4 bases for J; bases not matched to a gene: 3. CDR3 coding DNA: TGTGCCAGCTCAATTCTAGCGGGAGGGTACAATGAGCAGTTCTTC. Translation: CASSILAGGYNEQFF.

This clone has just a few counts. The gene calls are TRBV5-1 and TRBJ1-4; D may be TRBD1 (6 bases). The V end was cut by 4 bases, the J end by 5 bases, with 15 bases between. Germline V lookup: CDR1 SGHRS, CDR2 YFSETQ. This CDR3 region has 15 residues. CDR3 region: CASSLDSVRNEKLFF. In nucleotides, the CDR3 is TGCGCCAGCAGCCTGGACAGCGTCCGAAATGAAAAACTGTTTTTT.

V and J are TRBV2 and TRBJ2-7; 7 bases are shared with TRBD2. V shed 11 bases, J shed 1 base, and the junction held 5 bases outside the gene matches. The CDR3 contains 12 residues. Germline CDR1 is SNHLY and CDR2 is FYNNEI. CDR3 sequence: CAARLASYEQYF. Here the CDR3 DNA reads TGTGCCGCCAGACTAGCATCCTACGAGCAGTACTTC.

Comment on this clone: The same CDR3 arises from other DNA sequences in this sample as well. The chain combines TRBV19 with TRBJ1-2, with D unclear. CDR3 length: 12 amino acids. Germline V lookup: CDR1 LNHDA, CDR2 SQIVND (reference sequence). The V end lost 5 bases, the J end lost 3 bases, and 7 bases lay between the germline ends. The CDR3 here is CASSRRDYGYTF. The CDR3 DNA follows: TGTGCCAGTAGTCGACGGGACTATGGCTACACCTTC.

To note about this clone: This sample includes further DNA sequences coding for the same CDR3. The chain carries TRBV5-4 and TRBJ1-2; D call uncertain. Germline V gene sequence: CDR1 SGHNT, CDR2 YYREEE (reference sequence). Trimming removed 4 bases from V and 2 bases from J, with 9 bases in between. CDR3 length: 13 residues. Here the CDR3 DNA reads TGTGCCAGCAGCCTGGACGGGAACTATGGCTACACCTTC. Translating gives CASSLDGNYGYTF.

V usage is TRBV9 and J usage is TRBJ2-1; 8 bases match TRBD2. The CDR3 is 15 amino acids. The V gene end was trimmed by 4 bases and the J gene end by 8 bases; junction bases not matched to a gene: 11. From germline, CDR1 is SGDLS and CDR2 YYNGEE. Written as DNA, the CDR3 is TGTGCCAGCAGCATTAGCGGGACTAGTGTTGATGAGCAGTTCTTC. Translation gives CASSISGTSVDEQFF.

The chain uses TRBV7-8 and TRBJ1-4; TRBD1 is a possible D gene (5 bases). V was clipped by 7 bases and J by 0 bases, with 18 bases between them. CDR1 and CDR2 (germline): SGHVS, FQNEAQ. This CDR3 comprises 17 residues. The CDR3 loop is CASNPGRGRTTNEKLFF. CDR3 bases: TGTGCCAGCAACCCAGGGAGGGGCCGGACAACTAATGAAAAACTGTTTTTT.

The chain is built from TRBV29-1 and TRBJ2-3; D perhaps matches TRBD2 (6 bases). There are 13 residues in the CDR3. CDR1 and CDR2 (germline): SQVTM, ANQGSEA. V was cut by 4 bases and J by 0 bases, with 8 bases left in between. The CDR3 nucleotides read TGCAGCGTTGGGGGGGAAAGCACAGATACGCAGTATTTT. It codes for CSVGGESTDTQYF.

The chain carries TRBV5-1 and TRBJ2-1; a weak D match, TRBD1 (6 bases). V lost 0 bases and J 0 bases, leaving 10 bases between the germline ends. CDR3 length equals 16 residues. In germline, CDR1 is SGHRS, CDR2 YFSETQ. This CDR3 reads CASSLETGSSYNEQFF. CDR3 in DNA: TGCGCCAGCAGCTTGGAAACAGGGAGCTCCTACAATGAGCAGTTCTTC.

This chain joins TRBV7-9 and TRBJ1-1; a weak D match, TRBD1 (6 bases). V was clipped by 4 bases and J by 6 bases, with 15 bases between them. The germline V gene encodes CDR1 SEHNR and CDR2 FQNEAQ (reference sequence). The CDR3 sequence is 14 residues long. CDR3 nucleotides: TGTGCCAGCAGCTCCGGACGGGGGGGCGCTGAAGCTTTCTTT. Protein: CASSSGRGGAEAFF.

The chain combines TRBV5-1 with TRBJ2-1, with D perhaps assigned TRBD1 or TRBD2 (5 bases each). V dropped 3 bases and J dropped 6 bases, with 13 bases sitting between them. This CDR3 is built from 14 residues. Germline CDR1 and CDR2: SGHRS and YFSETQ. CDR3 in amino acids: CASSSGTRTNEQFF. DNA of the CDR3: TGCGCCAGCAGCTCAGGGACCCGAACCAATGAGCAGTTCTTC.

The chain links TRBV28 to TRBJ1-2; D possibly corresponds to TRBD1 (5 bases). Trimming removed 8 bases at V and 1 base at J, with 20 bases between. CDR3 size: 16 residues. CDR1 is MDHEN and CDR2 is SYDVKM in the germline V gene. The CDR3 coding sequence is TGTGCCAGCTCTATCTTGGAGGGGAGGGATAACTATGGCTACACCTTC. It yields the protein CASSILEGRDNYGYTF.

CDR3 DNA sequence: TGTGCCAGCAGCTTGGACGGAAACATTCAGTACTTC. Translated, it gives CASSLDGNIQYF. The rearrangement links TRBV5-5 to TRBJ2-4; D not resolved. Germline CDR1 and CDR2: SGHKS and YYEKEE (reference sequence). The CDR3 consists of 12 residues. Trimming shortened V by 0 bases and J by 6 bases, and 4 bases separated the two germline ends.

V is TRBV28 and J is TRBJ2-1; D perhaps matches TRBD2 (5 bases). Germline CDR1 and CDR2: MDHEN and SYDVKM. The V and J ends lost 10 bases and 0 bases respectively, with 19 bases between them. CDR3 size: 16 residues. This CDR3 is CAIPSRAASSYNEQFF. The CDR3 DNA is TGTGCCATCCCTAGCCGAGCGGCGAGCTCCTACAATGAGCAGTTCTTC.

The chain links TRBV11-2 to TRBJ2-2; D possibly matches TRBD1 or TRBD2 (6 bases each). From germline, CDR1 is SGHAT and CDR2 FQNNGV. This CDR3 contains 15 residues. V lost 4 bases to trimming and J lost 4 bases, with 13 bases between them. CDR3 bases: TGTGCCAGCAGCTGGAGGGGGAGCGGCACCGGGGAGCTGTTTTTT. It specifies CASSWRGSGTGELFF.

CDR3 sequence: CASTDRGQFYGYTF. CDR3 nucleotides: TGTGCCAGCACTGACAGGGGGCAGTTCTATGGCTACACCTTC. V and J are TRBV6-6 and TRBJ1-2; TRBD1 aligns across 10 bases. V trimming: 7 bases; J trimming: 4 bases; junction bases outside the gene matches: 6. CDR1 and CDR2 from the germline V gene are MNHNY and SVGAGI (reference sequence). The CDR3 is 14 amino acids.

This clone was observed a single time. This chain connects TRBV5-1 to TRBJ2-5; 9 bases line up with TRBD1. Germline CDR1 reads SGHRS; CDR2 reads YFSETQ. J gave up 2 bases and V 4 bases, and 9 bases lay outside the gene matches. The length of the CDR3 is 16 residues. The CDR3 is CASSLGTTGGQETQYF. CDR3 in DNA: TGCGCCAGCAGCCTCGGCACGACAGGGGGTCAAGAGACCCAGTACTTC.

This clone was counted only a few times. Other nucleotide sequences in the sample specify the same CDR3. The chain couples TRBV9 to TRBJ1-2; no firm D call. V was cut by 2 bases and J by 2 bases, with 1 base left in between. This CDR3 has 11 residues. From germline, CDR1 is SGDLS and CDR2 YYNGEE. The CDR3 DNA follows: TGTGCCAGCAGCGTGAACTATGGCTACACCTTC. Its protein product is CASSVNYGYTF.

This clone was recorded once. This chain connects TRBV30 to TRBJ2-3; D remains ambiguous. V was shortened by 4 bases and J by 5 bases, with 4 bases between the two germline ends. There are 10 residues in the CDR3. The V gene's germline CDR1 is GTSNPN and CDR2 SVGIG (reference sequence). CDR3 residues: CAWIRDTQYF. In DNA form, the CDR3 reads TGTGCCTGGATCCGAGATACGCAGTATTTT.

V is TRBV28 and J is TRBJ1-5, with D possibly being TRBD1 (6 bases). CDR1 and CDR2 (germline): MDHEN, SYDVKM. The V end lost 6 bases, the J end lost 0 bases, and 12 bases lay between the germline ends. There are 15 residues in the CDR3. Written as DNA, the CDR3 is TGTGCCAGCAGGTCGGGGGGCTATAGCAATCAGCCCCAGCATTTT. It specifies CASRSGGYSNQPQHF.

This clone was recorded only once. This chain links TRBV5-1 with TRBJ2-2, with D unclear. CDR3 length equals 14 residues. Germline V gives CDR1 SGHRS, CDR2 YFSETQ. With 3 bases removed from V and 7 bases from J, the gap between germline ends came to 13 bases. The CDR3 loop reads CASSSQGPIGELFF. CDR3 in DNA: TGCGCCAGCAGCTCCCAAGGCCCAATCGGGGAGCTGTTTTTT.